One and the same sample provided the 18 T cell receptor beta chains below, sequenced in a study of regulatory T cells in long-lasting Graves disease. Time point indicated: newly diagnosed GD, antithyroid drugs for less than 3 months. PBMCs were the source of the RNA used for TCR sequencing. Arm-PCR with iRepertoire HTBI primers amplified the CDR3 regions for these TCR beta libraries. One entry per CDR3 protein results from TCRdb running MiXCR on the multiplex PCR reads. Of roughly 560,000 distinct CDR3 sequences detected, 15% to 20% appear once; the ten largest clones hold roughly 25%. The same data also went into a second study, on T cells in Graves' hyperthyroidism and ophthalmopathy.

The sample consisted of peripheral blood mononuclear cells (PBMCs), taken at new diagnosis, from a patient treated with antithyroid drugs. Receptors originate from a woman aged 35 to 59 with Graves disease.

The rearrangement uses TRBV7-6 and TRBJ2-5; the match to TRBD2 covers 8 bases. This CDR3 region has 15 residues. In germline, CDR1 is SGHVS, CDR2 FNYEAQ. The junction had 10 bases not matched to a gene; V was cut back by 8 bases and J by 2 bases. CDR3 DNA sequence: TGTGCCAGCGTCGAAGCGGGGGTTGGGCAAGAGACCCAGTACTTC. Translating gives CASVEAGVGQETQYF.

This clonotype came up many times. The rearrangement joins TRBV6-1 to TRBJ2-1; 11 nucleotides match TRBD1. From germline, CDR1 is MNHNS and CDR2 SASEGT. The ends lost 6 bases at V and 6 bases at J; junction bases unmatched: 7. CDR3 length equals 15 residues. In DNA form, the CDR3 reads TGTGCCAGCAGCTCCTCCGGGACAGGGGGCAATGAGCAGTTCTTC. Its translation is CASSSSGTGGNEQFF.

A few counts support this clonotype. The chain joins TRBV20-1 to TRBJ2-5; 11 positions agree with TRBD1. This CDR3 has 13 residues. The V gene end was trimmed by 7 bases and the J gene end by 5 bases; junction bases not matched to a gene: 6. CDR1 and CDR2 (germline): DFQATT, SNEGSKA (reference sequence). DNA of the CDR3: TGCAGTGTCCCCGGGACAGGGGGGGAGACCCAGTACTTC. Amino acid sequence: CSVPGTGGETQYF.

V gene TRBV5-4 combines with J gene TRBJ2-2; tentatively, D is TRBD2 (7 bases). The germline CDR1 and CDR2 sequences are SGHNT and YYREEE (reference sequence). The CDR3 consists of 13 residues. Trimming left V 6 bases short and J 12 bases short, with 18 bases between. The DNA of the CDR3 is TGTGCCAGCACCCCCACGGGGGGCTATCAGCTGTTTTTT. Its translation: CASTPTGGYQLFF.

The gene calls are TRBV20-1 and TRBJ1-3; D not certain. The length of the CDR3 is 11 residues. Germline lookup yields CDR1 DFQATT and CDR2 SNEGSKA (reference sequence). V was clipped by 4 bases and J by 0 bases, with 1 base between them. In DNA, the CDR3 is TGCAGTGCTAACTCTGGAAACACCATATATTTT. It codes for CSANSGNTIYF.

This clonotype came up many times. This sequence joins TRBV6-5 and TRBJ1-4; TRBD1 matches at 9 bases. The germline V gene has CDR1 MNHEY and CDR2 SVGAGI. With 4 bases clipped from V and 5 bases from J, the junction kept 5 bases outside the gene matches. The CDR3 consists of 15 residues. CDR3 protein: CASSWTGATNEKLFF. CDR3 sequence (DNA): TGTGCCAGCAGTTGGACAGGGGCTACGAATGAAAAACTGTTTTTT.

At least ten counts were recorded for this clonotype. The chain recombines TRBV7-3 with TRBJ1-1; maybe TRBD1 (6 bases). Germline lookup yields CDR1 SGHTA and CDR2 FQGTGA. Trimming took off 6 bases at V and 2 bases at J, with 10 bases between the two ends. This CDR3 has 13 amino acids. The CDR3 DNA reads TGTGCCAGCAGTTCCGGGACAAACACTGAAGCTTTCTTT. Translated, it gives CASSSGTNTEAFF.

This clonotype has a count of ten or more. The V and J genes are TRBV20-1 and TRBJ2-3, with D perhaps being TRBD1 or TRBD2 (5 bases each). With 1 base removed from V and 0 bases from J, the gap between germline ends came to 11 bases. CDR3 size: 15 residues. Germline V gene lookup returns CDR1 DFQATT and CDR2 SNEGSKA (reference sequence). The CDR3 nucleotides read TGCAGTGCTAGAGGAGGGGCCACTAGCACAGATACGCAGTATTTT. This encodes CSARGGATSTDTQYF.

The sample holds many counts of this clonotype. The genes are TRBV5-1 and TRBJ2-7; tentatively, D is TRBD2 (5 bases). The CDR3 has 13 residues. The V gene's germline CDR1 is SGHRS and CDR2 YFSETQ. The germline V and J ends were trimmed by 9 bases and 2 bases, with 15 bases remaining between them. CDR3 bases: TGCGCCACCGCCCGGGGTCCCACCTACGAGCAGTACTTC. Translation: CATARGPTYEQYF. The complete variable domain, with remaining parts taken from reference TRBV5-1 and TRBJ2-7, reads KAGVTQTPRYLIKTRGQQVTLSCSPISGHRSVSWYQQTPGQGLQFLFEYFSETQRNKGNFPGRFSGRQFSNSRSEMNVSTLELGDSALYLCATARGPTYEQYFGPGTRLTVT.

This clonotype was observed a handful of times. This chain joins TRBV27 and TRBJ2-5; 9 nucleotides align to TRBD1. J lost 2 bases, V lost 0 bases, and 10 bases had no gene match. Germline CDR1 MNHEY, CDR2 SMNVEV (reference sequence). The CDR3 sequence is 18 residues long. This CDR3 reads CASSLSPYRGLNQETQYF. CDR3 in DNA: TGTGCCAGCAGTTTATCCCCTTACAGGGGGCTCAATCAAGAGACCCAGTACTTC.

V and J are TRBV12-3 or TRBV12-4 and TRBJ2-7, with TRBD2 matching over 9 bases. Trimming took 6 bases from V and 1 from J; bases not matched to a gene: 10. The CDR3 has 16 residues. The CDR3 nucleotides are TGTGCCAGCAGCCAACTACCTAGCGGGGAATCCTACGAGCAGTACTTC. This sequence encodes CASSQLPSGESYEQYF.

This clonotype appeared a few times. The genes are TRBV12-3 or TRBV12-4 and TRBJ1-6; the match to TRBD1 covers 7 bases. The trim removed 6 bases at V and 10 bases at J, leaving 9 bases unmatched. The CDR3 has 14 amino acids. The CDR3 loop reads CASRRQGEKSPLHF. The CDR3 DNA reads TGTGCCAGCAGAAGACAGGGCGAGAAATCACCCCTCCACTTT.

The rearrangement links TRBV5-1 to TRBJ1-1; D gene uncertain. The CDR3 loop spans 14 amino acids. CDR1 and CDR2 (germline): SGHRS, YFSETQ. V dropped 3 bases and J dropped 6 bases, with 15 bases sitting between them. As DNA, the CDR3 is TGCGCCAGCAGCTGGGCCGCTGAGTCCCCTGAAGCTTTCTTT. It specifies CASSWAAESPEAFF.

The chain uses TRBV14 and TRBJ2-6; 7 positions match TRBD1. The CDR3 has 17 amino acids. The J segment lost 2 bases and the V segment lost 4 bases, leaving 8 bases of the junction unmatched. Looked up from germline, CDR1 is SGHDN and CDR2 is FVKESK. The DNA for the CDR3 is TGTGCCAGCAGCCGAAACAGGGGTCTTCCTGGGGCCAACGTCCTGACTTTC. It specifies CASSRNRGLPGANVLTF.

The table lists this clonotype with a few counts. The rearrangement links TRBV7-9 to TRBJ2-7; D possibly corresponds to TRBD1 (6 bases). CDR3 size: 13 residues. Germline lookup yields CDR1 SEHNR and CDR2 FQNEAQ (reference sequence). V lost 3 bases and J 6 bases, leaving 12 bases between the germline ends. Here the CDR3 reads CASSFDRLSEQYF. The CDR3 DNA reads as TGTGCCAGCAGCTTCGACAGGCTATCCGAGCAGTACTTC.

The chain employs TRBV20-1 and TRBJ2-7; tentative D call: TRBD1 (6 bases). This CDR3 spans 14 amino acids. The V gene lost 5 bases and the J gene lost 3 bases, with 17 bases spanning the gap. The germline gives CDR1 DFQATT, CDR2 SNEGSKA (reference sequence). CDR3 protein: CSAPEITGSYEQYF. Here the CDR3 DNA reads TGCAGTGCTCCAGAGATAACAGGGAGCTACGAGCAGTACTTC.

This clonotype came up a few times. The chain joins TRBV20-1 to TRBJ2-3; 8 bases align to TRBD1. Losses at the gene ends were 3 bases for V and 2 bases for J; bases not matched to a gene: 7. From germline, CDR1 is DFQATT and CDR2 SNEGSKA (reference sequence). The CDR3 is made up of 15 amino acids. CDR3 sequence reads: CSARVGQGLTDTQYF. The CDR3 bases are TGCAGTGCTAGGGTAGGACAGGGCCTCACAGATACGCAGTATTTT.

In regard to this clonotype: One base separates it from a far larger clone, so it is likely a read error. The chain joins TRBV12-3 or TRBV12-4 to TRBJ2-5, with D perhaps TRBD1 (5 bases). V dropped 7 bases and J dropped 5 bases, with 23 bases sitting between them. The CDR3 contains 16 residues. In DNA form, the CDR3 reads TGTGCCAGCAATGAACGTAGGGGCCGGAAAGGGGAGACCCAGTACTTC. It codes for CASNERRGRKGETQYF.